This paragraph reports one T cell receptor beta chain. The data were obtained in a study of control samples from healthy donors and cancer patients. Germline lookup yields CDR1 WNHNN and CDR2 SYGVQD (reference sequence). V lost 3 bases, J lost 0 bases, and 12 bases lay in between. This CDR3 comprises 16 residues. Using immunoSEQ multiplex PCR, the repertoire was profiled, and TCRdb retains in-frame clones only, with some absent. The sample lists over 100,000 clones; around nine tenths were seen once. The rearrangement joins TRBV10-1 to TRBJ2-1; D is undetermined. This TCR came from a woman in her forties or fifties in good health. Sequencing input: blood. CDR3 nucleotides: TGCGCCAGCAGTGACCAGGCATTCCCCTCCTACAATGAGCAGTTCTTC. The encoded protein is CASSDQAFPSYNEQFF.